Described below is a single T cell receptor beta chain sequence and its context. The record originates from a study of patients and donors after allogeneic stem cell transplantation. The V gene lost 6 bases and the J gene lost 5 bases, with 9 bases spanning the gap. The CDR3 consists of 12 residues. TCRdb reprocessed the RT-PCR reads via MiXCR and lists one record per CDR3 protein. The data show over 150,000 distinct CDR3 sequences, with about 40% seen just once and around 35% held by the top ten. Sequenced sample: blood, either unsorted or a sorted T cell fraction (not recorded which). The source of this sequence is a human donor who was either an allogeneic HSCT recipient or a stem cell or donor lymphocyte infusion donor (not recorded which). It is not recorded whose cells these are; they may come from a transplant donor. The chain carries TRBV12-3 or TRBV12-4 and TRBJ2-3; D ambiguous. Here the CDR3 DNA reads TGTGCCAGCAGGCTGACCAGAGATACGCAGTATTTT. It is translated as CASRLTRDTQYF.